The clone carrying this TCR beta chain came up once. This sample stems from a study of blood T cell repertoires in COVID-19. After removal of 1 base from V and 6 bases from J, the junction contained 13 bases not matched to a gene. Germline V gives CDR1 LNHDA, CDR2 SQIVND (reference sequence). CDR3 size: 17 residues. Original analysis: From reference gene primer amplification, estimates of nucleated cell counts were derived. The table came from immunoSEQ multiplex PCR; TCRdb's copy has only in-frame clones and leaves some out. V, J and clone size were drawn from that table, and D and trimming were deduced from the DNA. This table holds about 140,000 clones, just under 85% found once.

V gene TRBV19 combines with J gene TRBJ2-7, with 9 bases fitting TRBD1. This clonotype was obtained from a woman aged 45 to 65 with acute COVID-19. Sequences were obtained from PBMCs or T cells enriched from blood (not recorded which). CDR3 nucleotides: TGTGCCAGTAGTATAGGCACCGGGACAGGGTTATCGGTCGAGCAGTACTTC. Protein sequence: CASSIGTGTGLSVEQYF.